A single sample gave rise to the 21 T cell receptor beta chains below, sequenced in a study of cytomegalovirus exposure and HLA in healthy donors. Repertoires were generated with immunoSEQ multiplex PCR, while TCRdb's copy carries only in-frame clones and drops some. The sample lists a few hundred thousand clones, around 90% occurring once. The specimen was PBMCs. The origin of the receptors is a woman aged 18 to 35 in good health and CMV-seronegative.

This clone was found once. The chain links TRBV5-6 to TRBJ1-4; D is perhaps TRBD1 (5 bases). Per germline, CDR1 SGHDT and CDR2 YYEEEE. V shed 7 bases and J shed 4 bases, with 17 bases lying between them. The CDR3 extends over 15 amino acids. The CDR3 bases are TGTGCCAGCTTCTCTTCCGGGCAGGGTAATGAAAAACTGTTTTTT. The encoded protein is CASFSSGQGNEKLFF. Drawing the rest from reference TRBV5-6 and TRBJ1-4, the complete variable domain is DAGVTQSPTHLIKTRGQQVTLRCSPKSGHDTVSWYQQALGQGPQFIFQYYEEEERQRGNFPDRFSGHQFPNYSSELNVNALLLGDSALYLCASFSSGQGNEKLFFGSGTQLSVL.

The CDR3 spells CASSLGNFLTGELFF. CDR3 sequence (DNA): TGCGCCAGCAGCCTCGGGAATTTTTTGACCGGGGAGCTGTTTTTT. This chain uses TRBV5-1 with TRBJ2-2, with D tentatively TRBD2 (5 bases). V lost 4 bases and J 5 bases, leaving 15 bases between the germline ends. This CDR3 comprises 15 residues. Germline V gene data show CDR1 as SGHRS and CDR2 as YFSETQ.

V is TRBV28 and J is TRBJ2-3; perhaps TRBD1 as D (5 bases). Germline V lookup: CDR1 MDHEN, CDR2 SYDVKM. The CDR3 spans 15 residues. V lost 2 bases to trimming and J lost 4 bases, with 13 bases between them. The CDR3 loop is CASSLGRAKADTQYF. For the CDR3, the DNA is TGTGCCAGCAGTTTAGGCAGGGCCAAGGCAGATACGCAGTATTTT.

The gene calls are TRBV27 and TRBJ2-2, with TRBD1 matching 9 bases. The CDR3 sequence is 16 residues long. With 5 bases clipped from V and 7 bases from J, the junction kept 11 bases outside the gene matches. Looked up from germline, CDR1 is MNHEY and CDR2 is SMNVEV (reference sequence). In DNA, the CDR3 is TGTGCCAGCAGTCCATTAGGAGGACAGGGGAACGGGGAGCTGTTTTTT. Its translation is CASSPLGGQGNGELFF.

The chain recombines TRBV5-1 with TRBJ1-6; no reliable D call. The V end was cut by 1 base, the J end by 11 bases, with 16 bases between. CDR1 and CDR2 from the germline V gene are SGHRS and YFSETQ. CDR3 length: 15 residues. In nucleotides, the CDR3 is TGCGCCAGCAGCTTGCAGCCGGGTGAAAAGGCACCCCTCCACTTT. Encoded protein: CASSLQPGEKAPLHF. Using reference TRBV5-1 and TRBJ1-6 for the parts outside the CDR3, the full variable domain is KAGVTQTPRYLIKTRGQQVTLSCSPISGHRSVSWYQQTPGQGLQFLFEYFSETQRNKGNFPGRFSGRQFSNSRSEMNVSTLELGDSALYLCASSLQPGEKAPLHFGNGTRLTVT.

V and J are TRBV7-9 and TRBJ2-3; 11 bases match TRBD1. This CDR3 is built from 15 residues. Trimming removed 6 bases from V and 1 base from J; junction bases left unmatched: 3. The germline V gene encodes CDR1 SEHNR and CDR2 FQNEAQ (reference sequence). Here the CDR3 DNA reads TGTGCCAGCAGACAGGACAGGGGGCGCACAGATACGCAGTATTTT. Translating it yields CASRQDRGRTDTQYF.

The rearrangement links TRBV7-6 to TRBJ1-2; 9 bases map to TRBD1. V gave up 5 bases and J gave up 2 bases; unmatched junction bases: 3. Germline values: CDR1 SGHVS, CDR2 FNYEAQ. The length of the CDR3 is 14 residues. CDR3 region: CASSPGQGNYGYTF. The CDR3 DNA sequence: TGTGCCAGCAGCCCGGGACAGGGAAACTATGGCTACACCTTC. Combining the CDR3 with reference TRBV7-6 and TRBJ1-2 gives the whole variable domain GAGVSQSPRYKVTKRGQDVALRCDPISGHVSLYWYRQALGQGPEFLTYFNYEAQQDKSGLPNDRFSAERPEGSISTLTIQRTEQRDSAMYRCASSPGQGNYGYTFGSGTRLTVV.

The chain combines TRBV5-8 with TRBJ2-5; possible D gene TRBD2, 6 bases. CDR1 is SGHTS and CDR2 is YDEGEE in the germline V gene. The CDR3 runs 13 residues. Trimming cost V 2 bases and J 4 bases, with 9 bases left between them. DNA of the CDR3: TGTGCCAGCAGCTTTAACGGGGGAGAGACCCAGTACTTC. Residues: CASSFNGGETQYF.

This chain uses TRBV6-5 with TRBJ2-3; D is perhaps TRBD2 (6 bases). The CDR3 covers 12 residues. V gave up 8 bases and J gave up 5 bases, with 11 bases separating them. Germline V gene data show CDR1 as MNHEY and CDR2 as SVGAGI. The CDR3 DNA reads as TGTGCCAGCTCACGGGGGTTAGATACGCAGTATTTT. Translation gives CASSRGLDTQYF.

The chain uses TRBV30 and TRBJ2-5; D is ambiguous. This CDR3 comprises 15 residues. V lost 1 base and J 4 bases, leaving 16 bases between the germline ends. The germline V gene encodes CDR1 GTSNPN and CDR2 SVGIG (reference sequence). CDR3 residues: CAWSAPQPGGETQYF. CDR3 DNA: TGTGCCTGGAGTGCCCCCCAGCCTGGCGGAGAGACCCAGTACTTC.

This clone was observed a handful of times. The CDR3 nucleotides are TGTGCCACCCCGGACTTCCCGACCTACGAGCAGTACTTC. Its protein is CATPDFPTYEQYF. This chain connects TRBV9 to TRBJ2-7, with D maybe TRBD2 (5 bases). Germline lookup yields CDR1 SGDLS and CDR2 YYNGEE. The CDR3 extends over 13 amino acids. V lost 9 bases and J lost 2, with 15 bases in between.

In the case of this clone: Different DNA sequences within this sample yield the same CDR3. J is TRBJ1-5 and V is TRBV5-1, with D hard to call. CDR1 and CDR2 from the germline V gene are SGHRS and YFSETQ. V was clipped by 0 bases and J by 4 bases, with 5 bases between them. The CDR3 spans 13 residues. CDR3 in amino acids: CASSLGLNQPQHF. The CDR3 DNA reads as TGCGCCAGCAGCTTGGGTCTGAATCAGCCCCAGCATTTT.

The gene calls are TRBV9 and TRBJ2-1, with D perhaps matching TRBD2 (6 bases). Germline V lookup: CDR1 SGDLS, CDR2 YYNGEE. This CDR3 is 14 amino acids long. The V and J ends lost 4 bases and 7 bases respectively, with 15 bases between them. CDR3 DNA sequence: TGTGCCAGCAGCCCGGGGGTTTTACAGAATGAGCAGTTCTTC. Translated, it gives CASSPGVLQNEQFF. The entire variable domain, with the rest obtained from reference TRBV9 and TRBJ2-1, is as follows: DSGVTQTPKHLITATGQRVTLRCSPRSGDLSVYWYQQSLDQGLQFLIQYYNGEERAKGNILERFSAQQFPDLHSELNLSSLELGDSALYFCASSPGVLQNEQFFGPGTRLTVL.

The CDR3 region has the DNA TGTGCCAGCACGAACCGGGGACAGGGGGCTGGCAATCAGCCCCAGCATTTT. Translated, it gives CASTNRGQGAGNQPQHF. The chain combines TRBV2 with TRBJ1-5, with 12 bases that match TRBD1. Germline loops: CDR1 SNHLY, CDR2 FYNNEI. Trimming removed 7 bases from V and 2 bases from J; junction bases left unmatched: 9. The length of the CDR3 is 17 residues.

J is TRBJ2-7 and V is TRBV7-4, with TRBD2 matching 7 bases. This CDR3 region has 14 residues. Trimming cost V 5 bases and J 0 bases; bases outside gene matches: 4. Germline V gene sequence: CDR1 SGHVT, CDR2 SQSDAQ. The CDR3, as DNA: TGTGCCAGCAGCCGCCGGGGGGTCTCCTACGAGCAGTACGTC. The encoded protein is CASSRRGVSYEQYV.

This clone was recorded once. The rearrangement links TRBV27 to TRBJ1-3, with D unclear. V gave up 5 bases and J gave up 0 bases, with 8 bases separating them. Germline CDR1 and CDR2: MNHEY and SMNVEV (reference sequence). The length of the CDR3 is 14 residues. CDR3 coding DNA: TGTGCCAGCAGTCAGTGGAGCTCTGGAAACACCATATATTTT. Translation gives CASSQWSSGNTIYF.

The chain recombines TRBV6-1 with TRBJ2-2; D is unresolved. CDR1 and CDR2 (germline): MNHNS, SASEGT. This CDR3 is 14 amino acids long. Trimming pared 4 bases from V and 1 base from J, leaving 7 bases between. The CDR3 nucleotides read TGTGCCAGCAGTGTCGAGCGGAACACCGGGGAGCTGTTTTTT. This codes for CASSVERNTGELFF.

The gene calls are TRBV5-1 and TRBJ2-6; D remains ambiguous. From germline, CDR1 is SGHRS and CDR2 YFSETQ. Deletions cut 4 bases from V and 2 bases from J, with 13 bases between. There are 16 residues in the CDR3. The CDR3 bases are TGCGCCAGCAGCGCGAACCGACGGGCTGGGGCCAACGTCCTGACTTTC. This codes for CASSANRRAGANVLTF.

This clone has a single count. The V call is TRBV7-2, the J call TRBJ1-5; D not certain. CDR3 size: 14 residues. The germline gives CDR1 SGHTA, CDR2 FQGNSA. The ends were cut back, 3 bases at V and 7 bases at J, with 13 bases in the middle. In nucleotides, the CDR3 is TGTGCCAGCAGCTTCCAGGTGATTAAGCAGCCCCAGCATTTT. It specifies CASSFQVIKQPQHF.

The rearrangement joins TRBV6-5 to TRBJ1-3; 7 positions agree with TRBD1. The CDR3 is 15 amino acids. Germline V gene lookup returns CDR1 MNHEY and CDR2 SVGAGI. Trimming removed 2 bases from V and 4 bases from J; junction bases left unmatched: 5. The CDR3 reads CASSYDRALGNTIYF. CDR3 DNA sequence: TGTGCCAGCAGTTACGACAGGGCTTTGGGAAACACCATATATTTT.

This clone showed up just once. The V call is TRBV18, the J call TRBJ2-5, with D hard to call. V gave up 0 bases and J gave up 3 bases, with 5 bases separating them. From germline, CDR1 is KGHSH and CDR2 LQKENI. The length of the CDR3 is 13 residues. CDR3 sequence (DNA): TGTGCCAGCTCACCACCGTCTAAAGAGACCCAGTACTTC. Translation: CASSPPSKETQYF. Full variable domain (missing parts from reference TRBV18 and TRBJ2-5): NAGVMQNPRHLVRRRGQEARLRCSPMKGHSHVYWYRQLPEEGLKFMVYLQKENIIDESGMPKERFSAEFPKEGPSILRIQQVVRGDSAAYFCASSPPSKETQYFGPGTRLLVL.